This T cell receptor (beta chain) was recovered during a study of cytomegalovirus exposure and HLA in healthy donors. Primers for the PCR totalled 60 Vbeta and 13 Jbeta. Libraries were prepared by immunoSEQ multiplex PCR; TCRdb keeps only in-frame clonotypes and omits some of them. There are 90,000 to 120,000 clones in the sample; about 81% occur only once, and roughly 3% lies in the top ten. V shed 4 bases and J 4 bases; nucleotides not matched to a gene: 6. This CDR3 has 14 residues. From germline, CDR1 is SGHNT and CDR2 YYREEE (reference sequence). This sequence was found in a man aged 30 to 45 in good health and CMV-seropositive. The source material was PBMCs. The chain employs TRBV5-4 and TRBJ1-2; 8 bases are shared with TRBD1. The CDR3 reads CASSPDREVYGYTF. CDR3 nucleotides: TGTGCCAGCAGCCCGGACAGGGAGGTCTATGGCTACACCTTC.